These T cell receptor beta chains were read from a single sample in a study of blood T cell repertoires in COVID-19. Here immunoSEQ multiplex PCR was the method, and the copy in TCRdb shows in-frame clones only, minus some. The sample has some 260,000 clones, 65% to 80% seen once; the top ten hold around 3.6%. The sequencing sample was made of peripheral blood. The receptors shown here come from a woman in her 40s with active or convalescent COVID-19. The CDR3 runs from the conserved cysteine through the conserved F or W. The D gene is left open where the match is weak. Size values are once, few and many counts, or a class for expanded clones, and some rows have none.

clone_size | j_call | d_call | v_call | cdr3_aa | cdr3_nt
. | TRBJ2-5 | TRBD1 | TRBV7-2 | CASSSGQGTETQYF | TGTGCCAGCAGCTCGGGACAGGGGACGGAGACCCAGTACTTC
. | TRBJ2-5 | . | TRBV5-6 | CASSLGGQGSETQYF | TGTGCCAGCAGCTTGGGCGGGCAGGGGAGTGAGACCCAGTACTTC
many | TRBJ2-7 | TRBD2 | TRBV18 | CASLPAGGGYEQYF | TGTGCCAGCTTGCCGGCGGGGGGGGGCTACGAGCAGTACTTC
once | TRBJ1-1 | . | TRBV18 | CASSRDSNTEAFF | TGTGCCAGCTCACGGGACTCGAACACTGAAGCTTTCTTT
. | TRBJ1-2 | TRBD1 | TRBV14 | CASSQDMGQGALGYTF | TGTGCCAGCAGCCAAGATATGGGACAGGGGGCGCTTGGCTACACCTTC
. | TRBJ2-1 | TRBD2 | TRBV18 | CASSSYPGGPYNEQFF | TGTGCCAGCTCATCGTATCCGGGGGGGCCCTACAATGAGCAGTTCTTC
few | TRBJ1-4 | . | TRBV11-2 | CASSLSTTNEKLFF | TGTGCCAGCAGCTTATCTACAACTAATGAAAAACTGTTTTTT
. | TRBJ1-2 | TRBD1 | TRBV14 | CASSRRDRGIHGYTF | TGTGCCAGCAGCCGCCGGGACAGGGGGATTCATGGCTACACCTTC
. | TRBJ2-7 | TRBD2 | TRBV18 | CASSAGGTVSYEQYF | TGTGCCAGCTCAGCGGGGGGGACAGTCTCCTACGAGCAGTACTTC
. | TRBJ1-1 | . | TRBV18 | CASSGMGDKGAFF | TGTGCCAGCTCAGGGATGGGGGACAAAGGAGCTTTCTTT
. | TRBJ1-4 | . | TRBV19 | CASSIALKVEKLFF | TGTGCCAGTAGTATAGCACTGAAAGTAGAAAAACTGTTTTTT
. | TRBJ2-1 | . | TRBV19 | CASSMLGGKGWNEQFF | TGTGCCAGTAGTATGTTGGGCGGGAAGGGGTGGAATGAGCAGTTCTTC
few | TRBJ1-5 | TRBD1 | TRBV19 | CASSMARGPNQPQHF | TGTGCCAGTAGTATGGCCAGGGGGCCTAATCAGCCCCAGCATTTT
. | TRBJ2-2 | . | TRBV2 | CASRVLGAAGELFF | TGTGCCAGCAGGGTCCTGGGGGCGGCCGGGGAGCTGTTTTTT